Shown below are 17 T cell receptor beta chains from a single sample sequenced in a study of Ad26.COV2.S vaccination and SARS-CoV-2 variants. Treatment specified: 15 to 20 received Ad26.COV2.S at low or high dose, single or two shots; roughly five received placebo; per-sample allocation not given. Sampling was performed 63 days after the first vaccine or placebo injection. Generated by immunoSEQ multiplex PCR, the TCRdb table keeps only in-frame clones and is missing some. The sample holds 350,000 to 550,000 clones, about 91% seen once. The starting material was peripheral blood, obtained in a trial of Ad26.COV2.S vaccine versus placebo. These receptor sequences come from a person aged 18-65 years who received the Ad26.COV2.S COVID-19 vaccine or a placebo.

The genes are TRBV14 and TRBJ2-3; D is possibly TRBD2 (5 bases). The CDR3 length is 16 residues. Germline values: CDR1 SGHDN, CDR2 FVKESK. Trimming took off 0 bases at V and 4 bases at J, with 14 bases between the two ends. In DNA, the CDR3 is TGTGCCAGCAGCCAAGATAGGCTAGCTACGGCAGATACGCAGTATTTT. Its protein is CASSQDRLATADTQYF.

The genes are TRBV2 and TRBJ2-6, with D perhaps TRBD1 (5 bases). This CDR3 is built from 15 residues. The germline V gene encodes CDR1 SNHLY and CDR2 FYNNEI. The V end was cut by 4 bases, the J end by 3 bases, with 10 bases between. The CDR3 loop is CASSVVGVGANVLTF. The CDR3 bases are TGTGCCAGCAGTGTGGTAGGGGTTGGGGCCAACGTCCTGACTTTC.

The chain has TRBV24-1 and TRBJ2-5, with TRBD2 matching over 11 bases. The CDR3 extends over 18 amino acids. Trimming took 4 bases from V and 5 from J; bases not matched to a gene: 14. The germline V gene has CDR1 KGHDR and CDR2 SFDVKD. The CDR3 spells CATSDHTSGRGGWETQYF. The CDR3 DNA reads as TGTGCCACCAGTGACCACACTAGCGGGAGAGGTGGTTGGGAGACCCAGTACTTC.

This clone was detected only once. The chain links TRBV19 to TRBJ1-1; D is undetermined. The CDR3 totals 12 residues. Germline V gene data show CDR1 as LNHDA and CDR2 as SQIVND (reference sequence). Trimming cost V 8 bases and J 7 bases, with 14 bases left between them. CDR3 DNA: TGTGCCAGTGGTCTACATAGGTTTGAAGCTTTCTTT. Protein: CASGLHRFEAFF.

The V and J genes are TRBV4-1 and TRBJ2-1; the match to TRBD2 covers 10 bases. Losses at the gene ends were 4 bases for V and 8 bases for J; bases not matched to a gene: 20. Germline CDR1 reads MGHRA; CDR2 reads YSYEKL. There are 19 residues in the CDR3. CDR3 in amino acids: CASSLGVWSVGLAIHEQFF. The CDR3 region has the DNA TGCGCCAGCAGCCTGGGGGTGTGGTCGGTGGGACTAGCGATCCATGAGCAGTTCTTC.

This clone has just a few counts. The chain couples TRBV29-1 to TRBJ1-5; possibly TRBD1 for D (6 bases). Germline values: CDR1 SQVTM, CDR2 ANQGSEA. Trimming shortened V by 6 bases and J by 7 bases, and 16 bases separated the two germline ends. The CDR3 spans 13 residues. CDR3 nucleotides: TGCAGCGTCGCTACAGGGCAGGGACAGCCCCAGCATTTT. Protein product: CSVATGQGQPQHF.

The chain joins TRBV28 to TRBJ1-5, with D unresolved. V lost 1 base to trimming and J lost 9 bases, with 10 bases between them. Germline V gene lookup returns CDR1 MDHEN and CDR2 SYDVKM. This CDR3 is built from 13 residues. The CDR3 coding sequence is TGTGCCAGCAGTTTATTATCCCCCAGGCCCCAGCATTTT. It encodes CASSLLSPRPQHF.

The genes are TRBV19 and TRBJ1-1; a possible D gene is TRBD1 (5 bases). Trimming pared 3 bases from V and 5 bases from J, leaving 10 bases between. Germline values: CDR1 LNHDA, CDR2 SQIVND (reference sequence). The CDR3 runs to 13 residues. The CDR3 nucleotides read TGTGCCAGTAGTATGGGGCCCTTGACTGAAGCTTTCTTT. Protein product: CASSMGPLTEAFF. Supplemented by reference TRBV19 and TRBJ1-1, the full variable domain reads DGGITQSPKYLFRKEGQNVTLSCEQNLNHDAMYWYRQDPGQGLRLIYYSQIVNDFQKGDIAEGYSVSREKKESFPLTVTSAQKNPTAFYLCASSMGPLTEAFFGQGTRLTVV.

This chain connects TRBV5-1 to TRBJ1-1; D possibly corresponds to TRBD1 (5 bases). The CDR3 sequence is 14 residues long. Germline lookup yields CDR1 SGHRS and CDR2 YFSETQ. V was trimmed by 1 base and J by 8 bases, leaving 15 bases between them. CDR3 nucleotides: TGCGCCAGCAGCTTGATAGAAGGGGCGGTAGAAGCTTTCTTT. Amino acids: CASSLIEGAVEAFF.

This chain uses TRBV29-1 with TRBJ2-7; TRBD1 matches 7 bases. This CDR3 has 14 residues. Germline CDR1 is SQVTM and CDR2 is ANQGSEA. J was trimmed by 3 bases and V by 6 bases; bases with no gene match: 11. The CDR3 reads CSVAGTATGYEQYF. CDR3 coding DNA: TGCAGCGTGGCCGGGACAGCTACGGGCTACGAGCAGTACTTC.

V usage is TRBV28 and J usage is TRBJ2-2, with D hard to call. This CDR3 is 11 amino acids long. Germline V gene sequence: CDR1 MDHEN, CDR2 SYDVKM. The V end lost 9 bases, the J end lost 7 bases, and 9 bases lay between the germline ends. The CDR3 sequence: CASQTYGELFF. CDR3 coding DNA: TGTGCCAGTCAAACGTACGGGGAGCTGTTTTTT.

The chain couples TRBV27 to TRBJ2-2; 9 bases map to TRBD2. With V trimmed by 0 bases and J by 6 bases, 8 bases remained unmatched. This CDR3 comprises 17 residues. Germline V gives CDR1 MNHEY, CDR2 SMNVEV (reference sequence). CDR3 DNA sequence: TGTGCCAGCAGTTTATCTGGAGCGGGGGGCCCCCCCGGGGAGCTGTTTTTT. The encoded protein is CASSLSGAGGPPGELFF.

The genes are TRBV4-3 and TRBJ1-1, with D possibly matching TRBD1 (5 bases). Deletions cut 1 base from V and 5 bases from J, with 23 bases between. Germline V CDR1 and CDR2: LGHNA, YSLEER. The CDR3 totals 18 residues. The CDR3 loop reads CASSQVWGNTRRGTEAFF. CDR3 sequence (DNA): TGCGCCAGCAGCCAAGTTTGGGGGAATACCCGACGAGGGACTGAAGCTTTCTTT.

The gene calls are TRBV28 and TRBJ1-2; D gene uncertain. Germline assignment: CDR1 MDHEN and CDR2 SYDVKM. This CDR3 is built from 15 residues. Trimming took off 5 bases at V and 4 bases at J, with 17 bases between the two ends. CDR3 nucleotide sequence: TGTGCCAGCAGTGCCCCTGCCCGACCGGTCTATGGCTACACCTTC. This encodes CASSAPARPVYGYTF.

About this clone itself: In the same sample, other DNA sequences code for this CDR3. This chain joins TRBV6-2 or TRBV6-3 and TRBJ1-1, with D hard to call. Trimming removed 2 bases from V and 0 bases from J, with 7 bases in between. The CDR3 is made up of 14 amino acids. Germline CDR1 is MNHEY and CDR2 is SVGEGT. The CDR3 is CASSYGWVNTEAFF. Written as DNA, the CDR3 is TGTGCCAGCAGTTACGGATGGGTGAACACTGAAGCTTTCTTT.

The chain has TRBV10-3 and TRBJ2-1; 8 nucleotides match TRBD1. V dropped 4 bases and J dropped 7; count of bases not matched to a gene: 6. In germline, CDR1 is ENHRY, CDR2 SYGVKD. The CDR3 sequence is 14 residues long. Here the CDR3 DNA reads TGTGCCATCAGTGCGGTGGACAGGGAGAATGAGCAGTTCTTC. Its translation is CAISAVDRENEQFF.

The chain links TRBV2 to TRBJ2-5; no definite D call. The CDR3 has 12 amino acids. Looked up from germline, CDR1 is SNHLY and CDR2 is FYNNEI. The V end was cut by 5 bases, the J end by 5 bases, with 9 bases between. The CDR3 loop is CASSPNRETQYF. The DNA of the CDR3 is TGTGCCAGCAGTCCCAATCGGGAGACCCAGTACTTC.